These 7 T cell receptor beta chains originate from one sample sequenced in a study of blood T cell repertoires in COVID-19. Produced via immunoSEQ multiplex PCR; TCRdb's table is partial and in-frame only. Of over 150,000 clones in the sample, around 83% were seen once. The sample was peripheral blood. These receptors were obtained from a human donor in a cohort sampled during active COVID-19.

This chain joins TRBV11-2 and TRBJ2-7; D might be TRBD2 (7 bases). Trimming left V 5 bases short and J 6 bases short, with 20 bases between. The germline gives CDR1 SGHAT, CDR2 FQNNGV. This CDR3 has 15 residues. In DNA, the CDR3 is TGTGCCAGCAGCCCAGCGGGACAACTCCTAGGCGAGCAGTACTTC. Protein: CASSPAGQLLGEQYF.

The J gene is TRBJ2-5, the V gene TRBV19; tentative D call: TRBD1 (5 bases). This CDR3 contains 13 residues. Trimming removed 2 bases at V and 7 bases at J, with 11 bases between. Looked up from germline, CDR1 is LNHDA and CDR2 is SQIVND (reference sequence). The CDR3 is CASSIQGMGTQYF. In nucleotides, the CDR3 is TGTGCCAGTAGTATACAGGGAATGGGGACCCAGTACTTC.

This chain uses TRBV5-1 with TRBJ1-1; D is possibly TRBD1 (6 bases). Trimming removed 4 bases from V and 0 bases from J, with 13 bases in between. Germline CDR1 SGHRS, CDR2 YFSETQ. The CDR3 is 15 amino acids. This CDR3 reads CASSRGQFMNTEAFF. The CDR3 region has the DNA TGCGCCAGCAGCCGAGGACAGTTCATGAACACTGAAGCTTTCTTT. The full variable domain, its missing parts supplied by reference TRBV5-1 and TRBJ1-1, is KAGVTQTPRYLIKTRGQQVTLSCSPISGHRSVSWYQQTPGQGLQFLFEYFSETQRNKGNFPGRFSGRQFSNSRSEMNVSTLELGDSALYLCASSRGQFMNTEAFFGQGTRLTVV.

This rearrangement joins TRBV5-4 to TRBJ1-2, with D perhaps TRBD1 (6 bases). The CDR3 runs 13 residues. V was trimmed by 2 bases and J by 5 bases, leaving 10 bases between them. Per the germline V gene, CDR1 is SGHNT and CDR2 is YYREEE (reference sequence). The CDR3 DNA follows: TGTGCCAGCAGCTTCGGGGGGCTTTATGGCTACACCTTC. This gives the protein CASSFGGLYGYTF.

The V call is TRBV6-4, the J call TRBJ1-4; 9 bases align to TRBD1. V was pared by 6 bases and J by 6 bases, with 8 bases of the junction left unmatched. Germline V CDR1 and CDR2: MRHNA, SNTAGT. The CDR3 length is 15 residues. CDR3 bases: TGTGCCAGCAGCCCAACAGGGGGCGACTATGAAAAACTGTTTTTT. This codes for CASSPTGGDYEKLFF.

The chain recombines TRBV6-1 with TRBJ2-7; 10 bases match TRBD2. Germline trimming cut 4 bases from V and 2 bases from J; bases unmatched to any gene: 11. The CDR3 sequence is 17 residues long. The germline CDR1 and CDR2 sequences are MNHNS and SASEGT. This chain's CDR3 is CASSGGRTSGTPYEQYF. For the CDR3, the DNA is TGTGCCAGCAGTGGGGGGAGGACTAGCGGTACCCCCTACGAGCAGTACTTC.

The chain recombines TRBV18 with TRBJ1-5; TRBD1 aligns across 9 bases. The CDR3 contains 14 residues. Losses at the gene ends were 4 bases for V and 4 bases for J; bases not matched to a gene: 2. CDR1 and CDR2 from the germline V gene are KGHSH and LQKENI. CDR3: CASSQGTGNQPQHF. CDR3 nucleotide sequence: TGTGCCAGCTCACAGGGGACAGGGAATCAGCCCCAGCATTTT.